What follows is one TCR beta chain and its context. This receptor's antigen is unknown. It has no much larger one-base neighbor in the sample; base qualities were not kept. The CDR3 regions of human TCRbeta chains were subjected to immunosequencing. Regarding the original processing steps: TCRs in the repertoires were matched against a reference library of SARS-CoV-2-specific TCRs that had been generated with the MIRA antigen-specificity platform. Breadth was defined as the fraction of unique TCRs that were SARS-CoV-2-associated. Depth was defined as the fraction of total T cells that were SARS-CoV-2-associated. Using the MIRA data, each spike-specific TCR was assigned both to the spike region to which the TCR was reactive and to a CD4 or CD8 class. Log10-transformed breadth and depth values were compared by one-way ANOVA with Sidak's multiple comparisons tests. TCRdb provides this immuneACCESS table in a form limited to in-frame rearrangements. Some clones are lacking; in checked studies, under half of them reflect an unresolved V gene, and why the rest are absent is not known. That table gives V, J and clone size, and the DNA gave D and trimming. The sample includes 85,000 to 130,000 clones, with about 83% observed a single time. The ten top clones hold about 3.3% of the sample.

From its cysteine to its phenylalanine, the CDR3 spans 13 amino acids. Only the CDR3 DNA stays, 39 bases, in frame from base 1. CDR1 and CDR2 (SNHLY, FYNNEI) derive from the germline V gene. The germline ends are 12 bases apart after V is trimmed by 6 bases and J by 6 bases. These data originate in a study of T cell responses to AZD1222 COVID-19 vaccine listed by TCRdb under 2021. Background for the entire study: AZD1222 recipients with second doses at about 4 weeks or about 12 weeks were pooled, because spike-specific TCR depth and breadth did not differ between schedules. Trial participants were enrolled by age into subgroups of 18-55, 56-69 and 70-plus years, and roughly 160, 29 and 62 TCR-sequenced participants, respectively, were included in these subgroups. TCR sequencing covered 230 or so trial participants: some 210 given two doses of AZD1222 and 26 given two doses of MenACWY control vaccine. Beyond this particular receptor, the publication reports: Only five or six AZD1222 recipients were SARS-CoV-2 seropositive at baseline, limiting conclusions about previously exposed vaccinees. Because no day 14 peak-response samples were available, repertoires were characterized only after the peak T cell response. Participants were mostly white British, with more females than males. The authors suggested clonal diversity may have been underestimated. Reportedly, close to half of the unique spike-specific TCRs recognized epitopes lying outside the regions that are mutated in the B.1.351 and B.1.1.7 variants. A significant rise in spike-specific TCR breadth and depth was observed after two AZD1222 doses relative to day 0 and relative to MenACWY recipients. The 56-69-year group was small, and its depth increase did not reach significance, likely because of low power. The whole spike protein was spanned by vaccine-associated CD4 TCRs, and dominant responses were seen in regions 160-218 and 743-854.

The time point label corresponds to: baseline before first vaccination. The vaccinee samples were drawn from two UK trials, COV001 and COV002, one of which was a single-blind randomized controlled phase 2/3 trial testing AZD1222 (ChAdOx1 nCoV-19) in healthy adults. For TCRbeta chain sequencing, PBMC samples from trial participants were taken at day 0 and at day 28 after the second dose. The chain links TRBV2 with TRBJ2-4; TRBD2 could be the D gene, as 6 bases match. The receptor was isolated from an adult in good health. Sequenced here: peripheral blood, sampled on day 0 of AZD1222 vaccination. The CDR3 is CASRMGSGNIQYF. DNA sequence: TGTGCCAGCAGGATGGGTAGCGGAAACATTCAGTACTTC. With the rest looked up from the reference TRBV2 and TRBJ2-4 genes rather than sequenced, the full variable domain is EPEVTQTPSHQVTQMGQEVILRCVPISNHLYFYWYRQILGQKVEFLVSFYNNEISEKSEIFDDQFSVERPDGSNFTLKIRSTKLEDSAMYFCASRMGSGNIQYFGAGTRLSVL.